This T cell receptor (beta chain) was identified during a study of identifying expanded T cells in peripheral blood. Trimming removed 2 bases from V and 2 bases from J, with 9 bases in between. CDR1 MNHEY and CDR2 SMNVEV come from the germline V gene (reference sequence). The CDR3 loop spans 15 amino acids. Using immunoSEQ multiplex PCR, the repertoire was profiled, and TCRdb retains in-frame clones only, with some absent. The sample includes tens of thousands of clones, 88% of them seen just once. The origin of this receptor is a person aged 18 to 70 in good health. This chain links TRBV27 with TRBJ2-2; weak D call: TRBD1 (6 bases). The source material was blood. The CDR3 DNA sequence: TGTGCCAGCAGTTTACAGGGGTATAACACCGGGGAGCTGTTTTTT. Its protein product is CASSLQGYNTGELFF.